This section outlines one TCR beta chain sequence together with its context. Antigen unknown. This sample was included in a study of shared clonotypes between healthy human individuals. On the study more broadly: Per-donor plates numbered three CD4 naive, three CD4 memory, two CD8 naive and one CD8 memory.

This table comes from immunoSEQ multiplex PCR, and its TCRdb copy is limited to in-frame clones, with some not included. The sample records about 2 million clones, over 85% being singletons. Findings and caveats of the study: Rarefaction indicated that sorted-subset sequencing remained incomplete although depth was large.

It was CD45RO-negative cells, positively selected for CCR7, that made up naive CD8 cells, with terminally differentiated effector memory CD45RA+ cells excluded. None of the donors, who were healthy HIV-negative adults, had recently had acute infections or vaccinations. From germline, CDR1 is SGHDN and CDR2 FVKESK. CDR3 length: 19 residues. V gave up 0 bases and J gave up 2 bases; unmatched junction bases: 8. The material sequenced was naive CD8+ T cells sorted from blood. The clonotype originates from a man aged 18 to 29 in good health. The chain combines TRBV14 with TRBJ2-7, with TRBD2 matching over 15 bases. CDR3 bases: TGTGCCAGCAGCCAAGAGACAGGGACTAGCGGGAGGCCCACCTACGAGCAGTACTTC. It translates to CASSQETGTSGRPTYEQYF.